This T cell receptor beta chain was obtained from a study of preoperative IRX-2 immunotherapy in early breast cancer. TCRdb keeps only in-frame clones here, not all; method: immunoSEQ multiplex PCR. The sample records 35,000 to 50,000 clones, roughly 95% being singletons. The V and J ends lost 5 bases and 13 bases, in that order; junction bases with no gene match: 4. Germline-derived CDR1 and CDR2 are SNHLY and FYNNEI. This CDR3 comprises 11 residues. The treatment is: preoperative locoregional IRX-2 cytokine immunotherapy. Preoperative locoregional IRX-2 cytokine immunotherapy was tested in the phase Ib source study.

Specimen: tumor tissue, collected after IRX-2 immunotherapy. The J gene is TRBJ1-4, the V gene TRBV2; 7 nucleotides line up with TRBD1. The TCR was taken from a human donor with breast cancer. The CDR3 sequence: CASSHWTGLFF. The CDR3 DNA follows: TGTGCCAGCAGTCACTGGACAGGACTGTTTTTT.